The source of this TCR beta chain is a study of T cell clonality in common variable immunodeficiency. Caucasian heritage predominated among both patients and controls. Many counts were recorded for this clone. Its antigen is currently unknown. The observed sequence ends 3 residues before the CDR3 terminus, with the missing tail filled in from the germline J gene. Notes on the study in general: Fewer TCRbeta clones were shared among CVID subjects than controls. Common variable immunodeficiency TCR beta sequences reportedly had fewer deletions and N-nucleotide insertions. CVID subjects had higher TCRbeta clonality than healthy controls, most marked in about a third.

Germline CDR1 and CDR2: DFQATT and SNEGSKA (reference sequence). The CDR3 has 16 amino acids. Trimming removed 0 bases from V and 0 bases from J, with 14 bases in between. The table came from immunoSEQ multiplex PCR; TCRdb's copy has only in-frame clones and leaves some out. Recorded here are 50,000 to 55,000 clones, none singletons. Sample: peripheral blood mononuclear cells. The clonotype was recovered from a person aged 18 to 75 in good health. The chain carries TRBV20-1 and TRBJ1-1; a weak D match, TRBD1 (5 bases). The covered CDR3 bases are TGCAGTGCTAGAGAGGGGTCAGGGTCACTGAACACTGAA. It yields the protein CSAREGSGSLNTE. The complete CDR3 sequence is CSAREGSGSLNTEAFF.